These 29 T cell receptor beta chains share one sample of origin, sequenced in a study of T cells in Graves' hyperthyroidism and ophthalmopathy. Researchers amplified the TCR beta CDR3 regions from RNA transcripts. The HTBI set primed first-round TCR CDR3 RT-PCR. TCRdb processed the multiplex PCR reads anew with MiXCR; each CDR3 protein has one entry. The table has 300,000 to 500,000 distinct CDR3 sequences, more than 12% seen once; the top ten hold around 27%. The sequenced sample was blood. The receptors originated from a man aged 50 or older with Graves' ophthalmopathy.

This clonotype was found a few times. V gene TRBV30 combines with J gene TRBJ2-1, with 8 bases lining up with TRBD2. This CDR3 has 16 residues. Losses at the gene ends were 4 bases for V and 0 bases for J; bases not matched to a gene: 8. Germline V CDR1 and CDR2: GTSNPN, SVGIG (reference sequence). This chain's CDR3 is CAWTFLAGSSYNEQFF. The CDR3 DNA reads as TGTGCCTGGACCTTCTTAGCGGGAAGCTCCTACAATGAGCAGTTCTTC. Combining the CDR3 with reference TRBV30 and TRBJ2-1 gives the whole variable domain SQTIHQWPATLVQPVGSPLSLECTVEGTSNPNLYWYRQAAGRGLQLLFYSVGIGQISSEVPQNLSASRPQDRQFILSSKKLLLSDSGFYLCAWTFLAGSSYNEQFFGPGTRLTVL.

This clonotype was observed at least ten times. The chain combines TRBV30 with TRBJ2-5; tentative D call: TRBD2 (5 bases). The CDR3 consists of 13 residues. V was cut by 3 bases and J by 1 base, with 9 bases left in between. The germline gives CDR1 GTSNPN, CDR2 SVGIG (reference sequence). CDR3 sequence (DNA): TGTGCCTGGAGCTCCGGACTCCAAGAGACCCAGTACTTC. This gives the protein CAWSSGLQETQYF.

The rearrangement uses TRBV5-1 and TRBJ1-4; D is perhaps TRBD1 (5 bases). The CDR3 has 15 residues. V lost 3 bases and J 3 bases, leaving 12 bases between the germline ends. Germline V gene lookup returns CDR1 SGHRS and CDR2 YFSETQ. In nucleotides, the CDR3 is TGCGCCAGCAGCTCCGGATCGGGGGCTAATGAAAAACTGTTTTTT. This codes for CASSSGSGANEKLFF. The full variable domain, completed using reference TRBV5-1 and TRBJ1-4, is KAGVTQTPRYLIKTRGQQVTLSCSPISGHRSVSWYQQTPGQGLQFLFEYFSETQRNKGNFPGRFSGRQFSNSRSEMNVSTLELGDSALYLCASSSGSGANEKLFFGSGTQLSVL.

This clonotype showed up many times. The rearrangement uses TRBV6-2 or TRBV6-3 and TRBJ2-7; TRBD2 matches at 10 bases. CDR1 MNHEY and CDR2 SVGEGT come from the germline V gene. Germline trimming cut 4 bases from V and 6 bases from J; bases unmatched to any gene: 6. This CDR3 contains 14 residues. In DNA form, the CDR3 reads TGTGCCAGCAGTTCAAGACTAGCGGGCGGCGAGCAGTACTTC. It codes for CASSSRLAGGEQYF.

This clonotype has only a few counts. V gene TRBV19 combines with J gene TRBJ2-3; 7 nucleotides line up with TRBD1. CDR1 is LNHDA, CDR2 SQIVND, per germline (reference sequence). CDR3 length: 13 amino acids. J gave up 6 bases and V 6 bases, and 6 bases lay outside the gene matches. The CDR3 loop is CASRNTGVDTQYF. DNA of the CDR3: TGTGCCAGTAGGAACACAGGGGTGGATACGCAGTATTTT.

There are a few counts of this clonotype. The V and J genes are TRBV7-9 and TRBJ2-1, with 12 positions matching TRBD2. The J segment lost 8 bases and the V segment lost 5 bases, leaving 13 bases of the junction unmatched. The CDR3 is 17 residues long. Germline loops: CDR1 SEHNR, CDR2 FQNEAQ (reference sequence). In DNA, the CDR3 is TGTGCCAGCAGCGCTCGAAGACTAGCGGGAGTTTTTGATGAGCAGTTCTTC. Translating it yields CASSARRLAGVFDEQFF. Using reference TRBV7-9 and TRBJ2-1 for the parts outside the CDR3, the full variable domain is DTGVSQNPRHKITKRGQNVTFRCDPISEHNRLYWYRQTLGQGPEFLTYFQNEAQLEKSRLLSDRFSAERPKGSFSTLEIQRTEQGDSAMYLCASSARRLAGVFDEQFFGPGTRLTVL.

This sequence joins TRBV7-8 and TRBJ2-1, with TRBD2 identical over 12 bases. The CDR3 contains 14 residues. After removal of 1 base from V and 12 bases from J, the junction contained 4 bases not matched to a gene. Germline V gives CDR1 SGHVS, CDR2 FQNEAQ. CDR3 sequence: CASSLGLAGDVQFF. Here the CDR3 DNA reads TGTGCCAGCAGCTTAGGACTAGCGGGAGATGTGCAGTTCTTC. The variable domain in full, with the rest retrieved from reference TRBV7-8 and TRBJ2-1, is GAGVSQSPRYKVAKRGQDVALRCDPISGHVSLFWYQQALGQGPEFLTYFQNEAQLDKSGLPSDRFFAERPEGSVSTLKIQRTQQEDSAVYLCASSLGLAGDVQFFGPGTRLTVL.

The sample holds many counts of this clonotype. The chain links TRBV30 to TRBJ2-1; tentative D call: TRBD2 (6 bases). The CDR3 runs 13 residues. In germline, CDR1 is GTSNPN, CDR2 SVGIG (reference sequence). The germline V and J ends were trimmed by 3 bases and 8 bases, with 14 bases remaining between them. The CDR3 DNA reads as TGTGCCTGGAGCGACCCGGGCGGGGATGAGCAGTTCTTC. Its protein is CAWSDPGGDEQFF.

Ten or more counts support this clonotype. V is TRBV3-1 and J is TRBJ1-2; D is unresolved. The V gene lost 4 bases and the J gene lost 2 bases, with 8 bases spanning the gap. CDR1 is LGHDT, CDR2 YNNKEL, per germline (reference sequence). The CDR3 has 13 residues. The CDR3 here is CASSPVDNYGYTF. The CDR3, as DNA: TGTGCCAGCAGCCCCGTGGACAACTATGGCTACACCTTC.

Ten or more counts support this clonotype. No DNA is shown, since the ends of the CDR3 on it are uncertain; the CDR3 is the one TCRdb lists. Here the CDR3 reads CASILATSADEQYF. V and J are TRBV2 and TRBJ2-7; TRBD2 was called by the table and not checked on the DNA. Germline V CDR1 and CDR2: SNHLY, FYNNEI. The CDR3 adds up to 14 amino acids, both ends counted.

The V and J genes are TRBV29-1 and TRBJ1-5; TRBD1 agrees at 7 bases. J lost 0 bases, V lost 4 bases, and 9 bases had no gene match. This CDR3 has 16 residues. The germline V gene encodes CDR1 SQVTM and CDR2 ANQGSEA. The CDR3 loop is CSVVIQGVGSNQPQHF. The CDR3 DNA follows: TGCAGCGTTGTTATTCAGGGGGTAGGTAGCAATCAGCCCCAGCATTTT. Full variable domain (remainder filled in from reference TRBV29-1 and TRBJ1-5): SAVISQKPSRDICQRGTSLTIQCQVDSQVTMMFWYRQQPGQSLTLIATANQGSEATYESGFVIDKFPISRPNLTFSTLTVSNMSPEDSSIYLCSVVIQGVGSNQPQHFGDGTRLSIL.

J is TRBJ2-4 and V is TRBV9, with D perhaps matching TRBD1 (6 bases). Deletions cut 4 bases from V and 2 bases from J, with 16 bases between. This CDR3 spans 16 amino acids. Germline CDR1 SGDLS, CDR2 YYNGEE. The CDR3 loop reads CASSPSGRDTKNIQYF. The CDR3 DNA is TGTGCCAGCAGCCCATCGGGCAGGGACACCAAAAACATTCAGTACTTC. Looking up the rest from reference TRBV9 and TRBJ2-4 gives the full variable domain: DSGVTQTPKHLITATGQRVTLRCSPRSGDLSVYWYQQSLDQGLQFLIQYYNGEERAKGNILERFSAQQFPDLHSELNLSSLELGDSALYFCASSPSGRDTKNIQYFGAGTRLSVL.

The table lists this clonotype with a few counts. The chain has TRBV6-2 or TRBV6-3 and TRBJ1-3, with a possible D match to TRBD1 (5 bases). The CDR3 covers 16 residues. Trimming took 3 bases from V and 0 from J, leaving 12 bases between them. CDR1 and CDR2 (germline): MNHEY, SVGEGT. CDR3 in DNA: TGTGCCAGCAGTTATGAACGGACACTCTCTGGAAACACCATATATTTT. It encodes CASSYERTLSGNTIYF.

This clonotype has a count of ten or more. The V call is TRBV5-1, the J call TRBJ2-7; D unresolved. CDR3 size: 13 residues. V was shortened by 0 bases and J by 2 bases, with 6 bases between the two germline ends. Germline loops: CDR1 SGHRS, CDR2 YFSETQ. CDR3 DNA sequence: TGCGCCAGCAGCTTGGAGGCTACCTACGAGCAGTACTTC. This encodes CASSLEATYEQYF.

A few counts support this clonotype. The genes are TRBV5-4 and TRBJ2-5; tentative D call: TRBD2 (6 bases). The CDR3 spans 14 residues. Trimming took off 0 bases at V and 5 bases at J, with 11 bases between the two ends. Germline-derived CDR1 and CDR2 are SGHNT and YYREEE (reference sequence). CDR3 bases: TGTGCCAGCAGCTTGGTGGGGGGTATGGAGACCCAGTACTTC. This gives the protein CASSLVGGMETQYF.

The J gene is TRBJ1-5, the V gene TRBV5-6; D is uncertain. The ends were cut back, 0 bases at V and 7 bases at J, with 11 bases in the middle. This CDR3 has 14 residues. Per germline, CDR1 SGHDT and CDR2 YYEEEE. CDR3 nucleotides: TGTGCCAGCAGCTTGGGGCAGATGGGACAGCCCCAGCATTTT. Amino acids: CASSLGQMGQPQHF.

This clonotype was counted ten times or more. The V gene is TRBV2, the J gene TRBJ2-1; D ambiguous. V was trimmed by 4 bases and J by 9 bases, leaving 16 bases between them. CDR1 is SNHLY, CDR2 FYNNEI, per germline. This CDR3 comprises 14 residues. The CDR3 here is CASSVARPEVEQFF. The DNA of the CDR3 is TGTGCCAGCAGTGTAGCTAGACCAGAGGTTGAGCAGTTCTTC.

This clonotype has at least ten counts. The rearrangement uses TRBV7-8 and TRBJ2-7; no reliable D call. V lost 5 bases and J lost 0, with 17 bases in between. This CDR3 has 16 amino acids. The germline gives CDR1 SGHVS, CDR2 FQNEAQ. The CDR3 here is CASSPPLRLSSYEQYF. The DNA of the CDR3 is TGTGCCAGCAGCCCACCCCTAAGACTCAGCTCCTACGAGCAGTACTTC. Combining the CDR3 with reference TRBV7-8 and TRBJ2-7 gives the whole variable domain GAGVSQSPRYKVAKRGQDVALRCDPISGHVSLFWYQQALGQGPEFLTYFQNEAQLDKSGLPSDRFFAERPEGSVSTLKIQRTQQEDSAVYLCASSPPLRLSSYEQYFGPGTRLTVT.

This clonotype has a count of ten or more. The chain uses TRBV2 and TRBJ1-4; D unclear. The V end lost 5 bases, the J end lost 4 bases, and 8 bases lay between the germline ends. Germline lookup yields CDR1 SNHLY and CDR2 FYNNEI. This CDR3 has 13 residues. The CDR3 region is CASSFWGNEKLFF. In nucleotides, the CDR3 is TGTGCCAGCAGTTTTTGGGGTAATGAAAAACTGTTTTTT.

This clonotype has just a few counts. The chain joins TRBV27 to TRBJ2-7; D may match TRBD1 or TRBD2 (5 bases each). V lost 1 base and J 6 bases, leaving 10 bases between the germline ends. This CDR3 has 13 residues. CDR1 and CDR2 from the germline V gene are MNHEY and SMNVEV (reference sequence). CDR3 region: CASSLLRGGEQYF. CDR3 bases: TGTGCCAGCAGTTTATTACGGGGCGGCGAGCAGTACTTC.

This clonotype has a handful of counts. The chain employs TRBV4-2 and TRBJ1-5; D unclear. The CDR3 sequence is 17 residues long. Germline CDR1 and CDR2: LGHNA and YNFKEQ. Trimming pared 1 base from V and 3 bases from J, leaving 16 bases between. DNA for the CDR3: TGTGCCAGCAGCCAAGTTCGGGGTGGCGATCCCAATCAGCCCCAGCATTTT. This translates into CASSQVRGGDPNQPQHF.

This chain links TRBV7-3 with TRBJ2-3; 8 nucleotides line up with TRBD2. In germline, CDR1 is SGHTA, CDR2 FQGTGA. Trimming removed 5 bases from V and 6 bases from J; junction bases left unmatched: 16. The CDR3 contains 17 residues. The CDR3 here is CASSKKVLAGALDTQYF. The CDR3 DNA follows: TGTGCCAGCAGCAAAAAGGTTCTAGCGGGTGCACTGGATACGCAGTATTTT.

This clonotype has just a few counts. One end of the junction fails to match germline, which may point to a read error. The chain employs TRBV7-7 and TRBJ2-1; the D gene is possibly TRBD2 (5 bases). Germline V gives CDR1 SSHAT, CDR2 FNYEAQ (reference sequence). The CDR3 has 14 amino acids. The CDR3 sequence: CASSPERTGVEQFF. The DNA of the CDR3 is TGTGCTAGCAGCCCTGAAAGGACCGGGGTTGAGCAGTTCTTC.

The rearrangement links TRBV6-2 or TRBV6-3 to TRBJ2-7; 7 bases match TRBD1. The ends lost 5 bases at V and 1 base at J; junction bases unmatched: 5. This CDR3 has 14 residues. The germline gives CDR1 MNHEY, CDR2 SVGEGT. In nucleotides, the CDR3 is TGTGCCAGCAGTGGGACAGCCAAGTCCTACGAGCAGTACTTC. Its protein product is CASSGTAKSYEQYF.

J is TRBJ2-3 and V is TRBV6-1; no reliable D call. V lost 5 bases and J lost 6, with 12 bases in between. The germline V gene encodes CDR1 MNHNS and CDR2 SASEGT. The CDR3 is made up of 13 amino acids. The CDR3 region is CASSSVGYDTQYF. The CDR3 region has the DNA TGTGCCAGCAGTTCAGTGGGATACGATACGCAGTATTTT.

The sample holds a few counts of this clonotype. The V and J genes are TRBV24-1 and TRBJ2-5; 7 bases match TRBD1. Germline CDR1 and CDR2: KGHDR and SFDVKD. The J segment lost 4 bases and the V segment lost 3 bases, leaving 7 bases of the junction unmatched. The CDR3 consists of 15 residues. Here the CDR3 DNA reads TGTGCCACCAGTGATAACTACAGGGGTGGAGAGACCCAGTACTTC. This gives the protein CATSDNYRGGETQYF.

This clonotype was seen at least ten times. This rearrangement joins TRBV7-9 to TRBJ2-1; the match to TRBD1 covers 9 bases. Germline CDR1 SEHNR, CDR2 FQNEAQ (reference sequence). The CDR3 is made up of 15 amino acids. The J segment lost 6 bases and the V segment lost 1 base, leaving 4 bases of the junction unmatched. The CDR3 bases are TGTGCCAGCAGCTTAGGACAGGGGGGGGCCAATGAGCAGTTCTTC. This codes for CASSLGQGGANEQFF.

This clonotype was observed a handful of times. A much larger clone sits a single nucleotide away, making a read error possible. The chain uses TRBV11-2 and TRBJ2-5, with 15 nucleotides matching TRBD2. The CDR3 is 17 amino acids. The V gene end was trimmed by 5 bases and the J gene end by 5 bases; junction bases not matched to a gene: 9. CDR1 and CDR2 (germline): SGHAT, FQNNGV. The CDR3 region is CASSARTSGGAMETQYF. CDR3 bases: TGTGCCAGCAGCGCCAGGACTAGCGGGGGGGCCATGGAGACCCAGTACTTC.

This clonotype was detected many times. The chain is built from TRBV18 and TRBJ2-7; TRBD2 matches at 15 bases. This CDR3 is 16 amino acids long. Germline V lookup: CDR1 KGHSH, CDR2 LQKENI. Unmatched junction bases numbered 3, after V lost 4 bases and J lost 2 bases. DNA for the CDR3: TGTGCCAGCTCACGGACTAGCGGGAGGGCCGCCTACGAGCAGTACTTC. As protein: CASSRTSGRAAYEQYF.